Below, one TCR beta chain is given with its context. The antigen is not known. About 120 mL of blood, on average, came from one heparinised draw per donor. Sorting gave populations that all exceeded 98% purity. These data originate in a study of beta chain features in type 1 diabetes. Study observations and caveats: VDJ junctions from patients with type 1 diabetes contained fewer insertions and more deletions. The study found moderately but significantly shorter TCRB CDR3s in all four CD4+ subsets of Type 1 diabetes patients.

The germline V and J ends were trimmed by 5 bases and 1 base, with 14 bases remaining between them. The CDR3 is 15 residues long. Germline CDR1 SGHTA, CDR2 FQGNSA. As every portion of the isolated RNA was reverse transcribed, the sequencing read expressed TCRB transcripts. The repertoire was sequenced with immunoSEQ multiplex PCR; TCRdb's copy has only in-frame clones and lacks some. The repertoire includes some 410,000 clones, approximately 13% of them detected once, and less than 0.04% sits in the top ten. The source is a man aged 30 to 39 in good health. The chain is built from TRBV7-2 and TRBJ2-5, with a possible D match to TRBD2 (6 bases). The sample was naive CD4+ T cells from blood. CDR3 coding DNA: TGTGCCAGCAGCGCCTTAGCGGATAGCCAAGAGACCCAGTACTTC. It yields the protein CASSALADSQETQYF.